This entry lists 28 T cell receptor beta chains sequenced from one sample in a study of CD8+ T cells in alopecia areata. RNA extraction was followed by reverse transcription into cDNA, which acted as the sequencing template. The data were produced by immunoSEQ multiplex PCR, yet TCRdb's version contains in-frame clones alone and is incomplete. The table includes more than 90,000 clones, about 60% detected once. Sequencing was done on a sample of CD4+ T cells sorted from blood. Every receptor here comes from a human donor in good health.

V is TRBV29-1 and J is TRBJ2-1, with D unclear. The CDR3 contains 11 residues. The V end was cut by 4 bases, the J end by 5 bases, with 6 bases between. Germline assignment: CDR1 SQVTM and CDR2 ANQGSEA. The CDR3 loop is CSVVRNNEQFF. As DNA, the CDR3 is TGCAGCGTTGTCCGAAACAATGAGCAGTTCTTC.

The table lists this clone with a few counts. This sequence joins TRBV29-1 and TRBJ2-5; 10 bases map to TRBD1. Germline CDR1 SQVTM, CDR2 ANQGSEA. Losses at the gene ends were 8 bases for V and 2 bases for J; bases not matched to a gene: 5. The CDR3 is 13 amino acids. CDR3 nucleotide sequence: TGCAGCTCCGGGACAGGGGTGCAAGAGACCCAGTACTTC. Translated, it gives CSSGTGVQETQYF.

The CDR3 loop reads CASSLWVGTDGYTF. CDR3 in DNA: TGTGCCAGCAGCTTATGGGTCGGGACAGATGGCTACACCTTC. This chain links TRBV7-2 with TRBJ1-2; 7 bases agree with TRBD1. Germline CDR1 is SGHTA and CDR2 is FQGNSA. J gave up 6 bases and V 2 bases, and 6 bases lay outside the gene matches. The CDR3 is made up of 14 amino acids.

This clone was recorded once. The chain employs TRBV30 and TRBJ1-2, with TRBD1 matching over 10 bases. Germline V gene lookup returns CDR1 GTSNPN and CDR2 SVGIG (reference sequence). Germline trimming cut 4 bases from V and 5 bases from J; bases unmatched to any gene: 4. The CDR3 is 13 amino acids. The CDR3 region is CAWTPGQGYGYTF. CDR3 DNA sequence: TGTGCCTGGACCCCGGGACAGGGGTATGGCTACACCTTC.

The table lists this clone with a count of one. J is TRBJ2-1 and V is TRBV9, with TRBD2 matching 14 bases. The CDR3 runs 20 residues. The germline CDR1 and CDR2 sequences are SGDLS and YYNGEE. V gave up 0 bases and J gave up 3 bases; unmatched junction bases: 11. The CDR3 reads CASSVAQRTSGGQNYNEQFF. In DNA form, the CDR3 reads TGTGCCAGCAGCGTAGCCCAAAGGACTAGCGGGGGGCAAAACTACAATGAGCAGTTCTTC.

This clone was seen only a few times. This chain connects TRBV30 to TRBJ1-1, with TRBD1 as a possible D gene (5 bases). CDR3 length equals 13 residues. V shed 2 bases and J shed 4 bases, with 11 bases lying between them. Germline V gene sequence: CDR1 GTSNPN, CDR2 SVGIG (reference sequence). The CDR3, as DNA: TGTGCCTGGAGTCATCCGGGGGGCACTGAAGCTTTCTTT. The encoded protein is CAWSHPGGTEAFF.

The chain links TRBV5-1 to TRBJ2-3; D unclear. This CDR3 has 17 amino acids. Germline loops: CDR1 SGHRS, CDR2 YFSETQ. V lost 4 bases, J lost 3 bases, and 21 bases lay in between. The CDR3 nucleotides read TGCGCCAGCAGCCGACGAGGCGTGGGGTTGGTGACAGATACGCAGTATTTT. Its translation: CASSRRGVGLVTDTQYF.

This chain uses TRBV6-5 with TRBJ1-1; 8 positions agree with TRBD1. Per germline, CDR1 MNHEY and CDR2 SVGAGI. The length of the CDR3 is 13 residues. V shed 5 bases and J 3 bases; nucleotides not matched to a gene: 2. CDR3 DNA: TGTGCCAGCAGTCGGACAGGGTACACTGAAGCTTTCTTT. Its protein product is CASSRTGYTEAFF.

The genes are TRBV10-2 and TRBJ2-3; 10 positions agree with TRBD2. The V gene's germline CDR1 is WSHSY and CDR2 SAAADI. V lost 7 bases and J lost 2; bases outside the gene matches: 9. The CDR3 is 16 residues long. In DNA, the CDR3 is TGCGCCAGCAAGTGGGTAGCGGGGGGCTTCACAGATACGCAGTATTTT. Amino acid sequence: CASKWVAGGFTDTQYF.

A few counts support this clone. The genes are TRBV6-5 and TRBJ2-5; D gene unclear. Looked up from germline, CDR1 is MNHEY and CDR2 is SVGAGI. The CDR3 length is 13 residues. Trimming removed 0 bases from V and 9 bases from J, with 11 bases in between. The CDR3 loop is CASSYSPQLPQYF. The CDR3 coding sequence is TGTGCCAGCAGTTACTCACCCCAGTTACCCCAGTACTTC.

This clone was seen a few times. This chain joins TRBV11-2 and TRBJ2-1, with D unresolved. Germline CDR1 SGHAT, CDR2 FQNNGV. The CDR3 extends over 12 amino acids. Trimming left V 4 bases short and J 13 bases short, with 14 bases between. DNA of the CDR3: TGTGCCAGCAGCTCACAATTGATCCCTCAGTTCTTC. This translates into CASSSQLIPQFF.

A few counts support this clone. The chain joins TRBV4-1 to TRBJ1-1, with TRBD1 matching over 8 bases. Germline V gene sequence: CDR1 MGHRA, CDR2 YSYEKL. Trimming removed 2 bases from V and 2 bases from J; junction bases left unmatched: 7. The CDR3 is made up of 16 amino acids. The CDR3 DNA reads TGCGCCAGCAGCCAACCCCCGGACAGGGCTAACACTGAAGCTTTCTTT. Residues: CASSQPPDRANTEAFF.

Concerning this clone itself: One end of the junction does not line up with germline, which may come from a read error. The chain links TRBV2 to TRBJ1-5; a possible D gene is TRBD1 (6 bases). The germline gives CDR1 SNHLY, CDR2 FYNNEI. The CDR3 sequence is 14 residues long. The CDR3 is CATSGGGAGQPQHF. CDR3 coding DNA: TGTGCCACCAGTGGGGGGGGCGCGGGTCAGCCCCAGCATTTT.

This chain uses TRBV27 with TRBJ1-1; D is unclear. Deletions cut 5 bases from V and 4 bases from J, with 17 bases between. The CDR3 has 15 residues. The germline CDR1 and CDR2 sequences are MNHEY and SMNVEV (reference sequence). The CDR3, as DNA: TGTGCCAGCAGTAAATCGGCCACCTCGGGCACTGAAGCTTTCTTT. Protein sequence: CASSKSATSGTEAFF.

This clone was seen only a few times. The gene calls are TRBV4-2 and TRBJ2-6; D remains ambiguous. Germline CDR1 reads LGHNA; CDR2 reads YNFKEQ. Trimming removed 1 base at V and 0 bases at J, with 10 bases between. The length of the CDR3 is 17 residues. CDR3 residues: CASSQATDSSGANVLTF. CDR3 DNA: TGTGCCAGCAGCCAAGCTACCGATAGCTCTGGGGCCAACGTCCTGACTTTC.

The chain couples TRBV30 to TRBJ1-3; D unclear. CDR3 length equals 15 residues. CDR1 and CDR2 (germline): GTSNPN, SVGIG (reference sequence). V was clipped by 3 bases and J by 0 bases, with 12 bases between them. The CDR3 DNA is TGTGCCTGGAGCTACCCGGGTCCCTCTGGAAACACCATATATTTT. It codes for CAWSYPGPSGNTIYF.

V is TRBV5-1 and J is TRBJ2-2; D may be TRBD1 (7 bases). The ends were cut back, 5 bases at V and 4 bases at J, with 18 bases in the middle. CDR1 and CDR2 from the germline V gene are SGHRS and YFSETQ. The CDR3 is made up of 16 amino acids. Here the CDR3 DNA reads TGCGCCAGCAGGGAGGGACAGAGAACGGGCACCGGGGAGCTGTTTTTT. Its protein product is CASREGQRTGTGELFF.

This clone appeared a few times. The V call is TRBV7-2, the J call TRBJ1-2, with 7 bases that match TRBD1. Germline trimming cut 5 bases from V and 2 bases from J; bases unmatched to any gene: 2. The CDR3 extends over 13 amino acids. CDR1 is SGHTA, CDR2 FQGNSA, per germline. The CDR3 DNA reads TGTGCCAGCAGCGGACAGGTGAACTATGGCTACACCTTC. Protein product: CASSGQVNYGYTF.

This clone showed up just a few times. The V gene is TRBV19, the J gene TRBJ1-1, with TRBD1 matching over 8 bases. CDR1 LNHDA and CDR2 SQIVND come from the germline V gene (reference sequence). CDR3 size: 13 residues. J gave up 6 bases and V 8 bases, and 8 bases lay outside the gene matches. The CDR3 protein is CASSWTGRAEAFF. Written as DNA, the CDR3 is TGTGCCAGTTCTTGGACAGGGCGGGCTGAAGCTTTCTTT.

This clone has just a few counts. The rearrangement uses TRBV15 and TRBJ1-1; D is undetermined. Germline CDR1 LNHNV, CDR2 YYDKDF (reference sequence). This CDR3 is 14 amino acids long. The V end lost 9 bases, the J end lost 0 bases, and 14 bases lay between the germline ends. CDR3 in DNA: TGTGCCACGAATCAAGGGCAGATGAACACTGAAGCTTTCTTT. It is translated as CATNQGQMNTEAFF. Looking up the rest from reference TRBV15 and TRBJ1-1 gives the full variable domain: DAMVIQNPRYQVTQFGKPVTLSCSQTLNHNVMYWYQQKSSQAPKLLFHYYDKDFNNEADTPDNFQSRRPNTSFCFLDIRSPGLGDTAMYLCATNQGQMNTEAFFGQGTRLTVV.

V gene TRBV7-3 combines with J gene TRBJ2-2; D unclear. CDR3 length: 13 amino acids. CDR1 and CDR2 (germline): SGHTA, FQGTGA. V was clipped by 10 bases and J by 5 bases, with 14 bases between them. This CDR3 reads CATGPGVTGELFF. CDR3 coding DNA: TGTGCCACCGGACCAGGAGTTACCGGGGAGCTGTTTTTT.

The rearrangement uses TRBV6-5 and TRBJ1-2; D is uncertain. In germline, CDR1 is MNHEY, CDR2 SVGAGI. Trimming took off 5 bases at V and 5 bases at J, with 15 bases between the two ends. The CDR3 is 14 residues long. The CDR3 DNA follows: TGTGCCAGCAGTGGTCGCGGACGATCGTATGGCTACACCTTC. Amino acid sequence: CASSGRGRSYGYTF.

The chain is built from TRBV7-2 and TRBJ2-5; tentatively, D is TRBD1 (5 bases). Trimming took 2 bases from V and 5 from J, leaving 15 bases between them. The CDR3 is made up of 15 amino acids. Germline V gives CDR1 SGHTA, CDR2 FQGNSA. The CDR3 bases are TGTGCCAGCAGCTTAATAAAGGGCAGGGTGGAGACCCAGTACTTC. This codes for CASSLIKGRVETQYF.

The chain employs TRBV27 and TRBJ1-2; D uncertain. V was shortened by 2 bases and J by 7 bases, with 14 bases between the two germline ends. This CDR3 region has 14 residues. Germline V gene sequence: CDR1 MNHEY, CDR2 SMNVEV (reference sequence). The CDR3 reads CASSLGYRKGGYTF. The CDR3 DNA follows: TGTGCCAGCAGTTTAGGTTACCGCAAGGGTGGCTACACCTTC.

This clone was observed a handful of times. This chain links TRBV5-1 with TRBJ1-1; D remains unclear. Germline CDR1 SGHRS, CDR2 YFSETQ. Between the trimmed V and J ends, which lost 1 base and 0 bases, there was a span of 13 bases. This CDR3 region has 16 residues. The CDR3 sequence: CASSLWAGGMNTEAFF. DNA of the CDR3: TGCGCCAGCAGCTTGTGGGCAGGCGGCATGAACACTGAAGCTTTCTTT.

V and J are TRBV29-1 and TRBJ2-3, with 8 bases fitting TRBD2. Germline CDR1 reads SQVTM; CDR2 reads ANQGSEA. The CDR3 loop spans 13 amino acids. The trim removed 7 bases at V and 5 bases at J, leaving 8 bases unmatched. Written as DNA, the CDR3 is TGCAGCGGCGGTGGCGGGGGGCAAGATACGCAGTATTTT. It yields the protein CSGGGGGQDTQYF.

V usage is TRBV6-1 and J usage is TRBJ1-1; 7 bases line up with TRBD1. The CDR3 is 14 amino acids. Per the germline V gene, CDR1 is MNHNS and CDR2 is SASEGT. After removal of 6 bases from V and 1 base from J, the junction contained 5 bases not matched to a gene. CDR3 coding DNA: TGTGCCAGCAGGACGGGGGACAGGAACACTGAAGCTTTCTTT. As protein: CASRTGDRNTEAFF.

V usage is TRBV29-1 and J usage is TRBJ2-7; 8 bases align to TRBD1. Per the germline V gene, CDR1 is SQVTM and CDR2 is ANQGSEA. After removal of 5 bases from V and 5 bases from J, the junction contained 5 bases not matched to a gene. The CDR3 is made up of 12 amino acids. CDR3 DNA sequence: TGCAGCGTTCAGGGGGCTAGCCACGAGCAGTACTTC. It codes for CSVQGASHEQYF.